The 9 T cell receptor beta chains below all came from one sample that was sequenced in a study of T-cell reconstitution after alpha-beta-depleted transplantation in children. Molecular barcoding with unique molecular identifiers was used for the TCRbeta library. TCRdb re-called the PCR reads through MiXCR, storing one row per CDR3 protein. Of 250,000 or so distinct CDR3 sequences in the sample, around 7.5% are singletons; the top ten hold 6.3%. The sample in question was PBMCs, mostly from graft donor cells, obtained 180 days after TCRalphabeta/CD19-depleted stem cell transplant. These receptors were obtained from a male patient aged 10 to 17 who had a stem cell transplant for acute lymphoblastic leukemia, so the T cells may come from the graft donor.

This clonotype was detected ten times or more. The chain joins TRBV4-2 to TRBJ1-2, with a weak D call TRBD1 (5 bases). CDR3 length: 16 amino acids. CDR1 LGHNA and CDR2 YNFKEQ come from the germline V gene. V lost 0 bases to trimming and J lost 3 bases, with 14 bases between them. The CDR3 here is CASSQDWGGIDYGYTF. The CDR3 nucleotides read TGTGCCAGCAGCCAAGATTGGGGGGGGATAGACTATGGCTACACCTTC.

This clonotype was detected ten times or more. The chain is built from TRBV6-6 and TRBJ2-7, with D maybe TRBD1 (5 bases). V was shortened by 4 bases and J by 3 bases, with 10 bases between the two germline ends. The CDR3 contains 13 residues. CDR1 is MNHNY, CDR2 SVGAGI, per germline (reference sequence). Here the CDR3 DNA reads TGTGCCAGCAGTTTCAGACAGCACTACGAGCAGTACTTC. It encodes CASSFRQHYEQYF.

About this clonotype itself: This clone may be a read error of a much larger clone one base away. The J gene is TRBJ2-6, the V gene TRBV4-2, with D unresolved. The CDR3 has 15 residues. Germline lookup yields CDR1 LGHNA and CDR2 YNFKEQ. This chain's CDR3 is CASRQEPSGANVLTF. In nucleotides, the CDR3 is TGTGCCAGCAGGCAAGAGCCCTCTGGGGCCAACGTCCTGACTTTC.

V is TRBV2 and J is TRBJ2-6, with D hard to call. V lost 11 bases and J 0 bases, leaving 20 bases between the germline ends. The V gene's germline CDR1 is SNHLY and CDR2 FYNNEI. The CDR3 has 17 residues. CDR3 sequence: CAFSLRLHLSGANVLTF. CDR3 coding DNA: TGTGCCTTCAGTTTACGCCTTCACCTCTCTGGGGCCAACGTCCTGACTTTC.

This clonotype has a count of ten or more. The DNA of the CDR3 is TGCAGCGTTTACGACTACGAGCAGTACTTC. Amino acids: CSVYDYEQYF. The gene calls are TRBV29-1 and TRBJ2-7; D gene ambiguous. V lost 5 bases to trimming and J lost 3 bases, with 5 bases between them. The CDR3 spans 10 residues. CDR1 SQVTM and CDR2 ANQGSEA come from the germline V gene.

This chain uses TRBV27 with TRBJ2-6, with D possibly TRBD2 on 6 matching bases. V was pared by 4 bases and J by 2 bases, with 15 bases between. Germline V gene data show CDR1 as MNHEY and CDR2 as SMNVEV (reference sequence). CDR3 length equals 17 residues. This CDR3 reads CASSSVGGRAGANVLTF. The CDR3 DNA is TGTGCCAGCAGTTCGGTGGGGGGTAGGGCTGGGGCCAACGTCCTGACTTTC.

This clonotype came up many times. This chain joins TRBV28 and TRBJ1-2; D is undetermined. Germline CDR1 MDHEN, CDR2 SYDVKM. The length of the CDR3 is 15 residues. V lost 5 bases and J lost 6, with 19 bases in between. CDR3 coding DNA: TGTGCCAGCAGTAAGCCAAGCGCGAGTATCCATGGCTACACCTTC. It codes for CASSKPSASIHGYTF.

In this sample, this clonotype turned up many times. The chain links TRBV19 to TRBJ1-5, with D perhaps matching TRBD1 (5 bases). Germline values: CDR1 LNHDA, CDR2 SQIVND (reference sequence). V was clipped by 7 bases and J by 7 bases, with 17 bases between them. The CDR3 covers 14 residues. CDR3 residues: CASTPGQGRQPQHF. The CDR3 nucleotides are TGTGCCAGTACCCCCGGGCAGGGTAGACAGCCCCAGCATTTT.

Many counts were recorded for this clonotype. The chain carries TRBV7-3 and TRBJ2-5; unclear D gene. This CDR3 spans 13 amino acids. CDR1 and CDR2 (germline): SGHTA, FQGTGA. Deletions cut 5 bases from V and 2 bases from J, with 9 bases between. CDR3 bases: TGTGCCAGCAGCCCGACCGGACAAGAGACCCAGTACTTC. Amino acids: CASSPTGQETQYF.